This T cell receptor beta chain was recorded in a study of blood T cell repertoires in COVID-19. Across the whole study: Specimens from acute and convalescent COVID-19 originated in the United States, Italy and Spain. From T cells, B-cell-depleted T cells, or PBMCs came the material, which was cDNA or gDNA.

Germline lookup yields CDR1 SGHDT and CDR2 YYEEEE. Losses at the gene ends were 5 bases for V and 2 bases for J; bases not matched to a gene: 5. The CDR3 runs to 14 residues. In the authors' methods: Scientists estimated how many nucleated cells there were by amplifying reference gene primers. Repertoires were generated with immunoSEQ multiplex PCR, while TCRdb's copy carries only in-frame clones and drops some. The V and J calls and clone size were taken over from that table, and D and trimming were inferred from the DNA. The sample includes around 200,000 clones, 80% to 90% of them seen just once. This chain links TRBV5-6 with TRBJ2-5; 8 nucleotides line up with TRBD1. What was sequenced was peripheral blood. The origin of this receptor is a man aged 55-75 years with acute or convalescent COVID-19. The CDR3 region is CASSSTGDQETQYF. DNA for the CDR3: TGTGCCAGCAGTTCGACAGGGGATCAAGAGACCCAGTACTTC.